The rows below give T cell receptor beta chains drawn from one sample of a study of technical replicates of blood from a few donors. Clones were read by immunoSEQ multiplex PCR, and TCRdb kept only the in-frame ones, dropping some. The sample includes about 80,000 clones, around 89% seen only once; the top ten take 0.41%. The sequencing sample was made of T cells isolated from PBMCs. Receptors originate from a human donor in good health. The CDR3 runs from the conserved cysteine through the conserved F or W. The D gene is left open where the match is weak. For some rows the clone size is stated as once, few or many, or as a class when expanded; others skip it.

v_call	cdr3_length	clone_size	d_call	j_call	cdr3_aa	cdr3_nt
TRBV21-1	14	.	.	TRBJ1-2	CASSKGGRAYGYTF	TGTGCCAGCAGCAAAGGGGGCCGAGCCTATGGCTACACCTTC
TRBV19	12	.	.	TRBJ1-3	CASSIIGNTIYF	TGTGCCAGTAGTATCATCGGAAACACCATATATTTT
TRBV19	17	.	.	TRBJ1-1	CASSIVAGTQSNTEAFF	TGTGCCAGTAGTATAGTTGCCGGGACACAATCTAACACTGAAGCTTTCTTT
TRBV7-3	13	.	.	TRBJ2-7	CASSLTGGIEQYF	TGTGCCAGCAGCTTAACCGGGGGAATCGAGCAGTACTTC
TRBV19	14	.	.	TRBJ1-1	CASSITQGITEAFF	TGTGCCAGTAGTATAACACAGGGCATCACTGAAGCTTTCTTT
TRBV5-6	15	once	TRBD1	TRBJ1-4	CASSSQGWGNEKLFF	TGTGCCAGCAGCTCACAGGGGTGGGGAAATGAAAAACTGTTTTTT
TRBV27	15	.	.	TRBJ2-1	CASSLAGLSYNEQFF	TGTGCCAGCAGTTTAGCGGGTCTCTCCTACAATGAGCAGTTCTTC
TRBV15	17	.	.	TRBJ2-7	CATSRDPFREEAYEQYF	TGTGCCACCAGCAGAGATCCATTTCGGGAAGAAGCCTACGAGCAGTACTTC
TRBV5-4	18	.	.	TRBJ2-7	CASSTYRGSSGLSYEQYF	TGTGCCAGCAGTACCTATCGAGGGTCCAGCGGGCTGTCCTACGAGCAGTACTTC
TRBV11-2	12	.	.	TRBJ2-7	CASSLQVDEQYF	TGTGCCAGCAGCTTACAGGTGGACGAGCAGTACTTC
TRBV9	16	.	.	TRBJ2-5	CASSVGFGAGRETQYF	TGTGCCAGCAGCGTAGGTTTTGGGGCTGGGCGGGAGACCCAGTACTTC
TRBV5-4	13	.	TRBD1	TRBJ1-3	CASSRDSGNTIYF	TGTGCCAGCAGCCGGGACAGCGGAAACACCATATATTTT
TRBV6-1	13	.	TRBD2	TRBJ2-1	CASDTSGMNEQFF	TGTGCCAGCGACACTAGCGGGATGAATGAGCAGTTCTTC
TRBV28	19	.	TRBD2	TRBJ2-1	CASRAIRTSGMEVSNEQFF	TGTGCCAGCAGAGCGATTAGGACTAGCGGGATGGAAGTAAGCAATGAGCAGTTCTTC
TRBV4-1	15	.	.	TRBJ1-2	CASSQDPGVGYGYTF	TGCGCCAGCAGCCAAGACCCGGGGGTGGGCTATGGCTACACCTTC
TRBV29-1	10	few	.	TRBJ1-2	CSVYPYGYTF	TGCAGCGTTTATCCCTATGGCTACACCTTC
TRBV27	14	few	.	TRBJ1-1	CASTVTGSGTEAFF	TGTGCCAGCACCGTGACAGGCTCGGGCACTGAAGCTTTCTTT
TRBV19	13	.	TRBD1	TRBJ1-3	CASSVQGSNTIYF	TGTGCCAGTAGCGTACAGGGGTCGAACACCATATATTTT
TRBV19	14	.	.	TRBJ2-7	CASSFQGGSYEQYF	TGTGCCAGTAGTTTCCAGGGAGGCTCCTACGAGCAGTACTTC
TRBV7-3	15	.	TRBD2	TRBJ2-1	CASSLVSGVADEQFF	TGTGCCAGCAGCTTAGTTAGCGGGGTGGCGGATGAGCAGTTCTTC
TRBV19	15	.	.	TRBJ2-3	CASSIAQGRTDTQYF	TGTGCCAGTAGTATAGCCCAGGGCCGCACAGATACGCAGTATTTT
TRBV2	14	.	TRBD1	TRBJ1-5	CASSPDRANQPQHF	TGTGCCAGCAGCCCTGACAGGGCGAATCAGCCCCAGCATTTT